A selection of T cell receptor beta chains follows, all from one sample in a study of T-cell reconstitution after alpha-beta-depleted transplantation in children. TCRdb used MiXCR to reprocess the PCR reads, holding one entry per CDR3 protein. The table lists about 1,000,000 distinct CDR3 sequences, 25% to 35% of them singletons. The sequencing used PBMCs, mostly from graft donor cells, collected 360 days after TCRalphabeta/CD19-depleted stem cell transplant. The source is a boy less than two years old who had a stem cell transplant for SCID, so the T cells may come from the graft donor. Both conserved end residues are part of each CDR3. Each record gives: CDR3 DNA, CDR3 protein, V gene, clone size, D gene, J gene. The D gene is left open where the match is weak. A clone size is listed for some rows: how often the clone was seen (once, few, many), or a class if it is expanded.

TGTGCCACCAGCGGCCAGGGGGCCGGCACAGATACGCAGTATTTT CATSGQGAGTDTQYF TRBV15 . TRBD1 TRBJ2-3
TGTGCCAGCAGCCAAGGGCCCCTGGGGTTCTACAATGAGCAGTTCTTC CASSQGPLGFYNEQFF TRBV14 few . TRBJ2-1
TGTGCCAGCAGTTCACGGGGGGGAGACGAGCAGTACTTC CASSSRGGDEQYF TRBV12-3/TRBV12-4 . TRBD2 TRBJ2-7
TGTGCCAGCACACAGGATCAGCCCCAGCATTTT CASTQDQPQHF TRBV27 . . TRBJ1-5
TGTGCCAGCAGTTTAATACAGGGGACGGAAGCTTTCTTT CASSLIQGTEAFF TRBV27 . TRBD1 TRBJ1-1
TGTGCCAGCAGTTACTCGAGGGTCGGCGAGCCCGAGCAGTACTTC CASSYSRVGEPEQYF TRBV6-2/TRBV6-3 few . TRBJ2-7
TGTGCCAGCAGCCAAGGTACATTTCAAGAGACCCAGTACTTC CASSQGTFQETQYF TRBV3-1 . . TRBJ2-5
TGTGCCAGCAGCGTGACGTCGGGGGGCCACACCGGGGAGCTGTTTTTT CASSVTSGGHTGELFF TRBV9 few . TRBJ2-2
TGTGCCAGCAGCCAAGACAACCCCCGGGATCCAGAAAAACTGTTTTTT CASSQDNPRDPEKLFF TRBV4-2 few . TRBJ1-4
TGTGCCAGCAGGCCGCCGAGGGGCCCGGAAGGGGCTTTCTTT CASRPPRGPEGAFF TRBV6-1 . . TRBJ1-1
TGTGCCAGCAGTTACTCCAGTCAGGGGGTCTACGAGCAGTACTTC CASSYSSQGVYEQYF TRBV6-5 few TRBD1 TRBJ2-7
TGTGCCAGCAGCCCCGGGACCTACCGTGAGACCCAGTACTTC CASSPGTYRETQYF TRBV12-3/TRBV12-4 few . TRBJ2-5
TGTGCCAGCAGCTCTCCCCCGGGGGGCACAGATACGCAGTATTTT CASSSPPGGTDTQYF TRBV7-6 . . TRBJ2-3
TGTGCCAGCAGCCCGCCCTTCGGACAGGGGGCTAACGAGCAGTACTTC CASSPPFGQGANEQYF TRBV7-9 . TRBD1 TRBJ2-7
TGTGCCAGCAGCCAAGTGGGGGATGGCTACACCTTC CASSQVGDGYTF TRBV3-1 few . TRBJ1-2